This T cell receptor beta chain was retrieved from a study of shared clonotypes between healthy human individuals. Study context: The donors, a couple of women and a few men, were aged 18 to 49. Study-level points and caveats: Clonotype sharing among donors was thought likely to change with sequencing depth.

This CDR3 region has 15 residues. Germline values: CDR1 MDHEN, CDR2 SYDVKM. V shed 2 bases, J shed 5 bases, and the junction held 4 bases outside the gene matches. As regards this clone: Its target is unknown.

At a deep level, the assay was run. Data came from immunoSEQ multiplex PCR; TCRdb stores just in-frame clones and leaves some out. Among 2.3 million or so clones, 80% to 95% were seen once, and the ten largest hold approximately 0.4%. The receptor was isolated from a man aged 18 to 35 in good health. Some clones in this sample may be carry-over from other donors' samples. The rearrangement links TRBV28 to TRBJ2-1; 9 bases match TRBD2. The specimen was naive CD4+ T cells from PBMCs. As for subset: CD45RA+ positively selected. CDR3 sequence: CASSLRTSANNEQFF. The DNA of the CDR3 is TGTGCCAGCAGTTTAAGGACTAGCGCCAACAATGAGCAGTTCTTC.